This TCR beta chain was observed in a study of OX40 agonist ivuxolimab in advanced cancers. Across the whole study: Eligibility rules accepted prior anti-PD-1, anti-PD-L1 or anti-CTLA-4 therapy, and 30% to 40% had some.

Note on this clone: Its specificity is not known.

General observations from the study: Clones of CD4+ and CD8+ blood T cells grew by week 6 at doses of 0.1 to 3.0 mg/kg. Low normalized T-cell clonal expansion also characterized some of the nonresponders.

Samples of blood were obtained at baseline, on cycle 4 day 1, and on cycle 7 day 1. Deletions cut 3 bases from V and 5 bases from J, with 11 bases between. Looked up from germline, CDR1 is MNHEY and CDR2 is SMNVEV (reference sequence). This CDR3 is 14 amino acids long. Here immunoSEQ multiplex PCR was the method, and the copy in TCRdb shows in-frame clones only, minus some. Of around 54,000 clones listed, 90% to 95% are singletons. This specimen was CD4+ or CD8+ T cells sorted from blood, taken in a trial of the OX40 agonist ivuxolimab. This TCR was sampled from an adult with an advanced solid tumor such as melanoma, head and neck, liver or kidney cancer. The V gene is TRBV27, the J gene TRBJ2-1, with a weak D call TRBD2 (6 bases). CDR3 sequence: CASSLGSGHNEQFF. The CDR3 coding sequence is TGTGCCAGCAGTTTGGGAAGCGGGCACAATGAGCAGTTCTTC.